Sequencing of this T cell receptor beta chain was carried out in a study of CD8 T cells in ankylosing spondylitis. TCRdb reprocessed the 5' RACE reads with MiXCR, giving one entry per CDR3 protein. The table records some 37,000 distinct CDR3 sequences, around 15% of them present only once. Germline lookup yields CDR1 MDHEN and CDR2 SYDVKM. This CDR3 contains 15 residues. Trimming cost V 3 bases and J 5 bases, with 16 bases left between them. Material for sequencing was synovial fluid, either unsorted or a sorted T cell fraction (not recorded which). The rearrangement joins TRBV28 to TRBJ2-5, with D perhaps TRBD2 (6 bases). This clonotype was obtained from a male donor with ankylosing spondylitis. The CDR3 bases are TGTGCCAGCAGTTTTGGTACCGGGAGCTTTGAGACCCAGTACTTC. This codes for CASSFGTGSFETQYF. Drawing the rest from reference TRBV28 and TRBJ2-5, the complete variable domain is DVKVTQSSRYLVKRTGEKVFLECVQDMDHENMFWYRQDPGLGLRLIYFSYDVKMKEKGDIPEGYSVSREKKERFSLILESASTNQTSMYLCASSFGTGSFETQYFGPGTRLLVL.